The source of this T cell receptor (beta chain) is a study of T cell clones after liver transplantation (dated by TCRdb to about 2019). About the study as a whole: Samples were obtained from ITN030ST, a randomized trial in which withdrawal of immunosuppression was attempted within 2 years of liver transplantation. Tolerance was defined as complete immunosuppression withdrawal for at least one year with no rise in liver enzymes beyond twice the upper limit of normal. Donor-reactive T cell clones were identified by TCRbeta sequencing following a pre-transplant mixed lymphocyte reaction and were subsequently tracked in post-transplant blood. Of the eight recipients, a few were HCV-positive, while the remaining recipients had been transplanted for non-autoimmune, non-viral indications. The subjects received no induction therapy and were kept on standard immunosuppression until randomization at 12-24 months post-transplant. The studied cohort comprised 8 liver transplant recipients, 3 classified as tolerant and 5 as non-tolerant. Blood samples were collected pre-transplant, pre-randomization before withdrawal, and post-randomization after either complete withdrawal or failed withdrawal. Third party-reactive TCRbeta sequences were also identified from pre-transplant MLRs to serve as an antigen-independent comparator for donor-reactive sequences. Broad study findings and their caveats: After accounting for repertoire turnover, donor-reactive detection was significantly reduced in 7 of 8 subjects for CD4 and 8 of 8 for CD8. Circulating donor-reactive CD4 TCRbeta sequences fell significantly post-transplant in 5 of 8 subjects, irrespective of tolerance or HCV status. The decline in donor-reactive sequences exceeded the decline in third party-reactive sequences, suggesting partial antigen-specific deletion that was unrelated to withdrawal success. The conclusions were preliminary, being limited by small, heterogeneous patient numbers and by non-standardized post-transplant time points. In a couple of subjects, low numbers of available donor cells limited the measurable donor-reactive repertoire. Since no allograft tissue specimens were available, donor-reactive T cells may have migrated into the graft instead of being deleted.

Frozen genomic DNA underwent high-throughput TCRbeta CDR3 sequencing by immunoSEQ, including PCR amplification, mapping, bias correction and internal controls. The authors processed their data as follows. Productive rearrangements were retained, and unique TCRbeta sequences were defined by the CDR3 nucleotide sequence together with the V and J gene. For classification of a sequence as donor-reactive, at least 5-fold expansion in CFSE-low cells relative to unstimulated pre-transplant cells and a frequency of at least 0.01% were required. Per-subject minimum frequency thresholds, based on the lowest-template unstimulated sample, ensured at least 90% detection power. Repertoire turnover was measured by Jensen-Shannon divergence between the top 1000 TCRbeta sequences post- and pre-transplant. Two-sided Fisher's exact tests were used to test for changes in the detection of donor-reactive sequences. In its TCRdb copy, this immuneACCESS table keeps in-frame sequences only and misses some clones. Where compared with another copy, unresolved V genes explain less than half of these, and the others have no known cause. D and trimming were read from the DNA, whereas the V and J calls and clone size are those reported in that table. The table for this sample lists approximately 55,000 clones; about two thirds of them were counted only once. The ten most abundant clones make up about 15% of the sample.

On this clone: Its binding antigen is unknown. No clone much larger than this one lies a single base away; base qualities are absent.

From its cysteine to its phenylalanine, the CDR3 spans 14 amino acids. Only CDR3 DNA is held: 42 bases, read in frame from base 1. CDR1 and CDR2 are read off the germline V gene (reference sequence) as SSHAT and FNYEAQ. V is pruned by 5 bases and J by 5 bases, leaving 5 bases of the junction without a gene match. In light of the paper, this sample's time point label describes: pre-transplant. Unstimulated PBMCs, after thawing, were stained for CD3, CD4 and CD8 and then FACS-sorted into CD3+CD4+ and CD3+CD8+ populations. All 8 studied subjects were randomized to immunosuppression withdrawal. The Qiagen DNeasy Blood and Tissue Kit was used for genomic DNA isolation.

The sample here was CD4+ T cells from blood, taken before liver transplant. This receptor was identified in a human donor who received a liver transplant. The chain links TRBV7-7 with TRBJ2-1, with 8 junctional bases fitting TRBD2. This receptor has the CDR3 CASSPGLVNNEQFF. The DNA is TGTGCCAGCAGCCCGGGACTAGTTAACAATGAGCAGTTCTTC.